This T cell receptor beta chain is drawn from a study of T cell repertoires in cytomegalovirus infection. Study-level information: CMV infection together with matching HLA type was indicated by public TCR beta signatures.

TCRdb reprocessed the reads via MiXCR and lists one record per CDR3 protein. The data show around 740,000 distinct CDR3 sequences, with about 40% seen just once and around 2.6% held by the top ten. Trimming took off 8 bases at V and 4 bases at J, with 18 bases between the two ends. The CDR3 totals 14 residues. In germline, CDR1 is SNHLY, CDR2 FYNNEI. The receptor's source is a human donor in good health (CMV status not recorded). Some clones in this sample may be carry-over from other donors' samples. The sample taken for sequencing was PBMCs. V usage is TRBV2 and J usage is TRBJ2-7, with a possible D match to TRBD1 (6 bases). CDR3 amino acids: CASLRTVGAYEQYF. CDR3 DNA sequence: TGTGCCAGCTTAAGGACAGTGGGGGCGTACGAGCAGTACTTC.